One and the same sample provided the 4 T cell receptor beta chains below, sequenced in a study of shared clonotypes between healthy human individuals. Cells designated naive CD8 were CD45RO-negative and were positively selected for CCR7, with terminally differentiated effector memory CD45RA+ cells excluded. Data came from immunoSEQ multiplex PCR; TCRdb stores just in-frame clones and leaves some out. This table has approximately 600,000 clones, 95% appearing once. The sequencing sample was made of naive CD8+ T cells sorted from blood. The receptors originated from a woman aged 30 to 39 in good health.

V gene TRBV27 combines with J gene TRBJ2-7, with 7 bases aligning to TRBD2. With V trimmed by 2 bases and J by 4 bases, 14 bases remained unmatched. Germline assignment: CDR1 MNHEY and CDR2 SMNVEV (reference sequence). This CDR3 has 17 residues. The CDR3 loop reads CASSLTASGLGAYEQYF. CDR3 nucleotides: TGTGCCAGCAGTTTAACGGCTAGCGGACTGGGAGCATACGAGCAGTACTTC.

This clone appeared a single time. V is TRBV28 and J is TRBJ1-5; D may be TRBD1 (6 bases). Trimming cost V 7 bases and J 4 bases, with 8 bases left between them. Germline V gives CDR1 MDHEN, CDR2 SYDVKM. This CDR3 has 12 amino acids. In DNA, the CDR3 is TGTGCCAGCAAACAGGGAAATCAGCCCCAGCATTTT. Translating gives CASKQGNQPQHF. Drawing the rest from reference TRBV28 and TRBJ1-5, the complete variable domain is DVKVTQSSRYLVKRTGEKVFLECVQDMDHENMFWYRQDPGLGLRLIYFSYDVKMKEKGDIPEGYSVSREKKERFSLILESASTNQTSMYLCASKQGNQPQHFGDGTRLSIL.

Concerning this clone itself: Different DNA sequences within this sample yield the same CDR3. V and J are TRBV5-1 and TRBJ2-1, with no clear D. The CDR3 is made up of 14 amino acids. The germline gives CDR1 SGHRS, CDR2 YFSETQ. The V end lost 4 bases, the J end lost 0 bases, and 8 bases lay between the germline ends. The CDR3 reads CASSPESSYNEQFF. CDR3 nucleotide sequence: TGCGCCAGCAGCCCGGAGAGCTCCTACAATGAGCAGTTCTTC.

In its sample, this clone was seen a few times. The V gene is TRBV7-9, the J gene TRBJ2-7, with 8 bases lining up with TRBD1. This CDR3 comprises 16 residues. Germline CDR1 and CDR2: SEHNR and FQNEAQ (reference sequence). With 3 bases clipped from V and 0 bases from J, the junction kept 7 bases outside the gene matches. CDR3 in DNA: TGTGCCAGCAGCTTCCTCGGCACAGGGGGCTCCTACGAGCAGTACTTC. Residues: CASSFLGTGGSYEQYF. Variable domain in full (rest from reference TRBV7-9 and TRBJ2-7): DTGVSQNPRHKITKRGQNVTFRCDPISEHNRLYWYRQTLGQGPEFLTYFQNEAQLEKSRLLSDRFSAERPKGSFSTLEIQRTEQGDSAMYLCASSFLGTGGSYEQYFGPGTRLTVT.